This TCR beta chain was captured in a study of T cell repertoires in aging, cancer and after chemotherapy. Study-level background: Patients with chronic lymphocytic leukemia were sampled before and after fludarabine- or bendamustine-based chemotherapy. The full dataset contained 7 million to 9.5 million TCR reads.

A remark on this clonotype: Its antigen is still unknown.

Multiplex touch-down PCR with TRB-A/B primers amplified rearranged V-D-J TRB sequences. TCRdb fed the multiplex PCR reads into MiXCR, producing one record per CDR3 protein. This table holds about 6,400 distinct CDR3 sequences, roughly a fifth found once. Findings and caveats of the study: Age-matched healthy donors had significantly more diverse, less clonal blood TCR repertoires than untreated cancer patients. In each cancer cohort, median generation probability increased across chemotherapy, suggesting thymic output rebounded.

Peripheral blood genomic DNA, not sorted cells or RNA, was the template. The CDR3 runs 17 residues. Germline loops: CDR1 KGHDR, CDR2 SFDVKD. V was trimmed by 2 bases and J by 2 bases, leaving 16 bases between them. The chain recombines TRBV24-1 with TRBJ2-3, with D uncertain. This clonotype originated in a human donor with a blood cancer. The sequenced sample consisted of blood. DNA for the CDR3: TGTGCCACCAGTGATTCCTTCCGCGGTAACCTCACAGATACGCAGTATTTT. It translates to CATSDSFRGNLTDTQYF.